A single sample is the source of the 3 T cell receptor beta chains below, sequenced in a study of PD-1 blockade in mismatch repair-deficient tumors. TCRdb's copy holds only in-frame clones and misses some; the assay was immunoSEQ multiplex PCR. The sample records tens of thousands of clones, 81% being singletons. The source material was peripheral blood, sampled 12 weeks after starting pembrolizumab. The source of these receptors is an adult with mismatch repair-deficient cancer.

V usage is TRBV6-5 and J usage is TRBJ1-2; D is undetermined. Trimming left V 5 bases short and J 7 bases short, with 17 bases between. The germline CDR1 and CDR2 sequences are MNHEY and SVGAGI. The length of the CDR3 is 14 residues. CDR3 protein: CASSRGFSPTGYTF. The CDR3 DNA sequence: TGTGCCAGCAGTCGCGGGTTCTCTCCCACTGGCTACACCTTC.

This chain joins TRBV5-4 and TRBJ2-1; 11 bases match TRBD2. V trimming: 0 bases; J trimming: 4 bases; junction bases outside the gene matches: 9. This CDR3 has 18 residues. Germline assignment: CDR1 SGHNT and CDR2 YYREEE (reference sequence). The CDR3 reads CASSLASLAGVWYNEQFF. CDR3 in DNA: TGTGCCAGCAGCTTGGCCTCACTAGCGGGAGTCTGGTACAATGAGCAGTTCTTC. Filled out from reference TRBV5-4 and TRBJ2-1, the complete variable domain reads ETGVTQSPTHLIKTRGQQVTLRCSSQSGHNTVSWYQQALGQGPQFIFQYYREEENGRGNFPPRFSGLQFPNYSSELNVNALELDDSALYLCASSLASLAGVWYNEQFFGPGTRLTVL.

The V call is TRBV7-8, the J call TRBJ2-1, with no clear D. This CDR3 is 13 amino acids long. The germline V gene has CDR1 SGHVS and CDR2 FQNEAQ. Trimming removed 5 bases at V and 4 bases at J, with 9 bases between. The chain's CDR3 is CASSLARYNEQFF. CDR3 nucleotides: TGTGCCAGCAGCCTTGCTCGGTACAATGAGCAGTTCTTC.